This TCR beta chain was sequenced for a study of Ad26.COV2.S vaccination and SARS-CoV-2 variants. About the study: Ad26.COV2.S given intramuscularly, once or twice 56 days apart. Study findings and constraints: Vaccine recipients surpassed placebo recipients in spike-specific TCR breadth.

The trim removed 5 bases at V and 3 bases at J, leaving 9 bases unmatched. In germline, CDR1 is SGHTA, CDR2 FQGNSA. The CDR3 is made up of 16 amino acids. Only in-frame clones appear in the TCRdb table, and some are missing; sequencing was by immunoSEQ multiplex PCR. The table has hundreds of thousands of clones, around 92% seen once. As for treatment: around 19 received Ad26.COV2.S at low or high dose, single or two shots; about 5 received placebo; per-sample allocation not given. Specimens were obtained on day 63 following the first vaccine or placebo injection. As to this clone: Its specificity is unknown.

This clonotype originated in a person between 18 and 60 years old who received the Ad26.COV2.S COVID-19 vaccine or a placebo. The rearrangement links TRBV7-2 to TRBJ2-1; the match to TRBD2 covers 8 bases. The starting material was peripheral blood, obtained in a trial of Ad26.COV2.S vaccine versus placebo. The CDR3 sequence: CASSTGSGTSYNEQFF. The CDR3 nucleotides read TGTGCCAGCAGCACCGGCTCCGGGACTAGCTACAATGAGCAGTTCTTC.